This T cell receptor (beta chain) was retrieved from a study of regulatory T cells in long-lasting Graves disease. Time point of the sample: newly diagnosed GD, antithyroid drugs for less than 3 months. PBMCs were the source of the RNA used for TCR sequencing. EDTA tubes received about 9.4 milliliters of drawn peripheral blood. Both iRepertoire HTBI primers and Arm-PCR of CDR3 regions were used to build the TCR beta libraries. TCRdb redid the calling of the multiplex PCR reads with MiXCR, one entry per CDR3 protein. The repertoire includes 400,000 to 500,000 distinct CDR3 sequences, approximately 15% of them detected once, and roughly a sixth sits in the top ten. At least ten counts were recorded for this clonotype. Germline V gene sequence: CDR1 MDHEN, CDR2 SYDVKM. CDR3 length: 16 residues. V was clipped by 7 bases and J by 3 bases, with 21 bases between them. These data also formed part of another study, on T cells in Graves' hyperthyroidism and ophthalmopathy.

Specimen: peripheral blood mononuclear cells (PBMCs), collected at new diagnosis, from a patient treated with antithyroid drugs. The J gene is TRBJ1-2, the V gene TRBV28; D is undetermined. This sequence was found in a woman aged 45-65 years with Graves disease. In nucleotides, the CDR3 is TGTGCCAGCAACCGAGGCGGCGCAGCATATGACTATGGCTACACCTTC. Its translation is CASNRGGAAYDYGYTF.